The 30 T cell receptor beta chains below all came from one sample that was sequenced in a study of blood T cells in healthy people across ages. Sample-barcoded 5' priming and a J-beta primer mix drove a second PCR of about 6 to 12 cycles. TCRdb analysed the 5' RACE reads with MiXCR anew, one entry per CDR3 protein. The table records about 1.8 million distinct CDR3 sequences, roughly 49% of them present only once. The sample taken for sequencing was blood. The receptor set was obtained from a woman in her thirties or forties in good health.

The chain combines TRBV7-3 with TRBJ2-7, with no clear D. The length of the CDR3 is 14 residues. The germline V and J ends were trimmed by 2 bases and 3 bases, with 11 bases remaining between them. CDR1 SGHTA and CDR2 FQGTGA come from the germline V gene. CDR3 sequence (DNA): TGTGCCAGCAGCTTACAAGACACACTCTACGAGCAGTACTTC. Translating gives CASSLQDTLYEQYF.

The chain has TRBV7-2 and TRBJ2-1; no reliable D call. Trimming stripped 3 bases from V and 9 bases from J, with 12 bases between. This CDR3 is 13 amino acids long. CDR1 and CDR2 (germline): SGHTA, FQGNSA. The DNA of the CDR3 is TGTGCCAGCAGCTTCCTACTCCCGGCTGAGCAGTTCTTC. Protein product: CASSFLLPAEQFF.

This clonotype showed up just once. The V call is TRBV7-8, the J call TRBJ1-1; no clear D gene. V was clipped by 5 bases and J by 6 bases, with 16 bases between them. The germline gives CDR1 SGHVS, CDR2 FQNEAQ. The CDR3 has 14 residues. In nucleotides, the CDR3 is TGTGCCAGCAGCCCCGATGGGGTAAACGCTGAAGCTTTCTTT. Translating gives CASSPDGVNAEAFF.

The V call is TRBV4-2, the J call TRBJ2-1, with D possibly being TRBD1 (5 bases). The germline gives CDR1 LGHNA, CDR2 YNFKEQ. Trimming took 1 base from V and 7 from J, leaving 11 bases between them. The CDR3 sequence is 14 residues long. The CDR3 coding sequence is TGTGCCAGCAGCCAAGGCCTGACAGTAAATGAGCAGTTCTTC. Its protein is CASSQGLTVNEQFF.

V is TRBV14 and J is TRBJ2-1; the D is unclear. CDR1 and CDR2 from the germline V gene are SGHDN and FVKESK. V gave up 1 base and J gave up 4 bases, with 23 bases separating them. The CDR3 sequence is 19 residues long. The CDR3 loop is CASSQASWRPALSYNEQFF. In DNA form, the CDR3 reads TGTGCCAGCAGCCAAGCCTCCTGGCGGCCAGCCCTTTCATACAATGAGCAGTTCTTC.

Only one count was recorded for this clonotype. The genes are TRBV15 and TRBJ2-1, with 10 nucleotides matching TRBD1. The germline V gene encodes CDR1 LNHNV and CDR2 YYDKDF (reference sequence). Trimming cost V 2 bases and J 0 bases; bases outside gene matches: 10. This CDR3 has 19 residues. DNA for the CDR3: TGTGCCACCAGCAGACCTACTCTGACAGGGGGCCGCTCCTACAATGAGCAGTTCTTC. It codes for CATSRPTLTGGRSYNEQFF.

The rearrangement links TRBV27 to TRBJ1-6; D remains ambiguous. CDR1 and CDR2 (germline): MNHEY, SMNVEV (reference sequence). The CDR3 totals 13 residues. Trimming pared 5 bases from V and 10 bases from J, leaving 12 bases between. The CDR3, as DNA: TGTGCCAGCAGTACGAAGACGGGGTCACCCCTCCACTTT. Translated: CASSTKTGSPLHF.

The chain employs TRBV5-1 and TRBJ1-1; D uncertain. The V end was cut by 0 bases, the J end by 1 base, with 19 bases between. The CDR3 covers 18 residues. Germline V lookup: CDR1 SGHRS, CDR2 YFSETQ. CDR3 sequence reads: CASSLGVRMPLQNTEAFF. In DNA, the CDR3 is TGCGCCAGCAGCTTGGGGGTCAGGATGCCACTTCAGAACACTGAAGCTTTCTTT.

The chain recombines TRBV6-1 with TRBJ2-1; 8 bases fit TRBD1. Germline values: CDR1 MNHNS, CDR2 SASEGT. V lost 4 bases, J lost 7 bases, and 9 bases stayed unmatched. The CDR3 covers 15 residues. CDR3 coding DNA: TGTGCCAGCAGTGTACTGGACAGGGACCGAAATGAGCAGTTCTTC. This codes for CASSVLDRDRNEQFF.

The table lists this clonotype with many counts. The junction shows a germline mismatch at one end, possibly a read error. The chain employs TRBV5-1 and TRBJ2-3; D unresolved. This CDR3 has 14 amino acids. CDR1 and CDR2 (germline): SGHRS, YFSETQ. CDR3 protein: CASSLGQDTDTQYF. In nucleotides, the CDR3 is TGTGCCAGCAGTTTAGGGCAGGACACAGATACGCAGTATTTT.

The table lists this clonotype with a few counts. This chain joins TRBV7-8 and TRBJ2-7; 7 bases are a match to TRBD2. This CDR3 contains 14 residues. V shed 5 bases and J 3 bases; nucleotides not matched to a gene: 7. Germline assignment: CDR1 SGHVS and CDR2 FQNEAQ. CDR3 sequence reads: CASSPLGEGYEQYF. The CDR3 DNA reads as TGTGCCAGCAGCCCCCTCGGGGAGGGCTACGAGCAGTACTTC.

The J gene is TRBJ2-7, the V gene TRBV11-1; TRBD1 might be the D (5 bases). Germline values: CDR1 SGHAT, CDR2 FQDESV (reference sequence). The length of the CDR3 is 13 residues. Between the trimmed V and J ends, which lost 5 bases and 1 base, there was a span of 9 bases. CDR3 loop: CASSARESYEQYF. The DNA for the CDR3 is TGTGCCAGCAGCGCCAGGGAATCCTACGAGCAGTACTTC.

The chain uses TRBV20-1 and TRBJ2-4; TRBD1 matches at 8 bases. Germline trimming cut 5 bases from V and 13 bases from J; bases unmatched to any gene: 16. The length of the CDR3 is 14 residues. The germline V gene has CDR1 DFQATT and CDR2 SNEGSKA (reference sequence). The DNA for the CDR3 is TGCAGTGCTCGCAGGGGGCTTCTACCCTACGGGCAGTACTTC. It specifies CSARRGLLPYGQYF.

This clonotype was seen a handful of times. In DNA, the CDR3 is TGTGCCAGCACCAAGACTAGCGGGGTCCGAGAGACCCAGTACTTC. Protein product: CASTKTSGVRETQYF. The J gene is TRBJ2-5, the V gene TRBV6-5; TRBD2 matches at 11 bases. V shed 7 bases, J shed 4 bases, and the junction held 8 bases outside the gene matches. The CDR3 is made up of 15 amino acids. Germline CDR1 reads MNHEY; CDR2 reads SVGAGI.

The rearrangement uses TRBV9 and TRBJ2-3; D gene uncertain. Deletions cut 0 bases from V and 2 bases from J, with 7 bases between. The CDR3 length is 14 residues. Germline V gene sequence: CDR1 SGDLS, CDR2 YYNGEE. In nucleotides, the CDR3 is TGTGCCAGCAGCGTAGGCACAACCACAGATACGCAGTATTTT. Translated: CASSVGTTTDTQYF. Full variable domain (missing parts from reference TRBV9 and TRBJ2-3): DSGVTQTPKHLITATGQRVTLRCSPRSGDLSVYWYQQSLDQGLQFLIQYYNGEERAKGNILERFSAQQFPDLHSELNLSSLELGDSALYFCASSVGTTTDTQYFGPGTRLTVL.

The rearrangement uses TRBV11-2 and TRBJ2-3; D ambiguous. This CDR3 is built from 16 residues. V was shortened by 5 bases and J by 0 bases, with 15 bases between the two germline ends. The germline V gene has CDR1 SGHAT and CDR2 FQNNGV. Here the CDR3 DNA reads TGTGCCAGCAGCCTCCGAGGTATCTCTAGCACAGATACGCAGTATTTT. This gives the protein CASSLRGISSTDTQYF.

A remark on this clonotype: One end of the junction fails to match germline, which may point to a read error. This chain joins TRBV10-1 and TRBJ2-1, with a weak D call TRBD2 (7 bases). The CDR3 extends over 12 amino acids. Germline V gives CDR1 WNHNN, CDR2 SYGVQD (reference sequence). The DNA for the CDR3 is TGCGCCAGCGGTGAATCGGGGGGCCAGTGGTTCTTC. Protein: CASGESGGQWFF.

This chain links TRBV11-1 with TRBJ2-2; 14 bases line up with TRBD2. The V gene's germline CDR1 is SGHAT and CDR2 FQDESV (reference sequence). V dropped 5 bases and J dropped 0; count of bases not matched to a gene: 5. This CDR3 region has 18 residues. CDR3 protein: CASSARTSGGPNTGELFF. In DNA form, the CDR3 reads TGTGCCAGCAGCGCGCGGACTAGCGGGGGGCCGAACACCGGGGAGCTGTTTTTT.

CDR3 sequence: CASSSKLLRTYNEQYF. The CDR3 nucleotides read TGCGCCAGCAGCTCGAAGTTACTACGTACCTACAATGAGCAGTACTTC. This sequence joins TRBV5-1 and TRBJ2-1; D gene ambiguous. Judging by the DNA end, TRBJ2-7 fits better; the J call may be wrong. Per germline, CDR1 SGHRS and CDR2 YFSETQ. The CDR3 has 16 residues.

The chain recombines TRBV6-2 or TRBV6-3 with TRBJ2-5; the D gene could be TRBD1 or TRBD2 (6 bases each). Looked up from germline, CDR1 is MNHEY and CDR2 is SVGEGT. The V end lost 6 bases, the J end lost 2 bases, and 19 bases lay between the germline ends. This CDR3 spans 16 amino acids. CDR3 in amino acids: CASRPLPRGRQETQYF. DNA for the CDR3: TGTGCCAGCAGACCTCTCCCTCGGGGGCGACAAGAGACCCAGTACTTC.

CDR3: CSVEIRGPANYGYTF. CDR3 bases: TGCAGCGTTGAAATCCGGGGCCCCGCTAACTATGGCTACACCTTC. The genes are TRBV29-1 and TRBJ1-2, with a tentative D call TRBD1 (5 bases). From germline, CDR1 is SQVTM and CDR2 ANQGSEA. The V and J ends lost 2 bases and 0 bases respectively, with 13 bases between them. The CDR3 is made up of 15 amino acids.

The V and J genes are TRBV28 and TRBJ2-3; D possibly matches TRBD1 or TRBD2 (6 bases each). Trimming shortened V by 6 bases and J by 1 base, and 17 bases separated the two germline ends. Germline CDR1 and CDR2: MDHEN and SYDVKM. CDR3 length: 16 residues. This chain's CDR3 is CASSSGGGVGTDTQYF. In DNA form, the CDR3 reads TGTGCCAGCAGCTCAGGAGGGGGAGTAGGCACAGATACGCAGTATTTT.

At least ten counts were recorded for this clonotype. This sequence may be a read error, since a much larger clone differs from it by one base. J is TRBJ2-3 and V is TRBV28, with D possibly being TRBD2 (6 bases). V lost 6 bases to trimming and J lost 1 base, with 11 bases between them. Germline CDR1 and CDR2: MDHEN and SYDVKM. CDR3 length equals 14 residues. The chain's CDR3 is CASSLGTRTDTQYF. The DNA of the CDR3 is TGTGCCAGCAGCTTAGGGACTCGCACAGATACGCAGTATTTT.

The chain links TRBV10-3 to TRBJ2-1; D is unresolved. Matching the DNA end better, TRBJ2-7 makes the J call doubtful. Germline V gene sequence: CDR1 ENHRY, CDR2 SYGVKD. This CDR3 has 15 amino acids. The CDR3 DNA reads as TGTGCCATCAGTGACCCAGGTAGCTCCTACAATGAGCAGTACTTC. Translation gives CAISDPGSSYNEQYF.

The J gene is TRBJ2-3, the V gene TRBV24-1, with D possibly being TRBD2 (5 bases). The germline CDR1 and CDR2 sequences are KGHDR and SFDVKD. Trimming took 0 bases from V and 3 from J, leaving 12 bases between them. This CDR3 is built from 16 residues. The CDR3 DNA follows: TGTGCCACCAGTGATTTGGCGGGTTCAGATACAGATACGCAGTATTTT. It encodes CATSDLAGSDTDTQYF.

The V call is TRBV6-5, the J call TRBJ2-3; D is undetermined. Trimming removed 7 bases at V and 3 bases at J, with 11 bases between. CDR3 length: 13 amino acids. Germline CDR1 MNHEY, CDR2 SVGAGI. The CDR3 DNA is TGTGCCAGCAAGATAGGCGCTACAGATACGCAGTATTTT. Its protein product is CASKIGATDTQYF.

The chain is built from TRBV7-2 and TRBJ2-6; 13 nucleotides match TRBD2. Trimming removed 5 bases from V and 0 bases from J; junction bases left unmatched: 4. The V gene's germline CDR1 is SGHTA and CDR2 FQGNSA. This CDR3 is built from 18 residues. In DNA, the CDR3 is TGTGCCAGCAGCCCGCGGACTAGCGGGGGCTCTGGGGCCAACGTCCTGACTTTC. It yields the protein CASSPRTSGGSGANVLTF.

The chain has TRBV6-2 or TRBV6-3 and TRBJ2-1; D is possibly TRBD1 (7 bases). The CDR3 consists of 15 residues. V shed 2 bases and J shed 6 bases, with 14 bases lying between them. The germline gives CDR1 MNHEY, CDR2 SVGEGT. CDR3 protein: CASSYGRRGLNEQFF. The CDR3 bases are TGTGCCAGCAGTTACGGGAGGAGGGGGCTCAATGAGCAGTTCTTC.

V gene TRBV20-1 combines with J gene TRBJ1-1, with a possible D match to TRBD1 (6 bases). V lost 0 bases and J 1 base, leaving 18 bases between the germline ends. Germline V gives CDR1 DFQATT, CDR2 SNEGSKA (reference sequence). The CDR3 loop spans 17 amino acids. This chain's CDR3 is CSARDGGRERWNTEAFF. In nucleotides, the CDR3 is TGCAGTGCTAGAGATGGGGGCAGGGAGAGGTGGAACACTGAAGCTTTCTTT.

Here the CDR3 DNA reads TGTGCCAGCAGACCCGACAGGGCCACCTACTATGGCTACACCTTC. This translates into CASRPDRATYYGYTF. J is TRBJ1-2 and V is TRBV6-5, with 7 positions matching TRBD1. V shed 6 bases, J shed 3 bases, and the junction held 10 bases outside the gene matches. CDR1 MNHEY and CDR2 SVGAGI come from the germline V gene. The CDR3 covers 15 residues.